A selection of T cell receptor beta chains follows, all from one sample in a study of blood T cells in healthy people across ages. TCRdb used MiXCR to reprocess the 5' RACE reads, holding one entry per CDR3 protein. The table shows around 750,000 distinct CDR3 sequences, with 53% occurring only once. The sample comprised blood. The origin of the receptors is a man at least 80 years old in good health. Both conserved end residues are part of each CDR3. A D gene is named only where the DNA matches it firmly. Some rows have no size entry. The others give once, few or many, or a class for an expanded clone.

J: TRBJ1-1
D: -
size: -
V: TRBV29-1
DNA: TGCGGTACTAGCGGGGTGAACACTGAAGCTTTCTTT
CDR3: CGTSGVNTEAFF

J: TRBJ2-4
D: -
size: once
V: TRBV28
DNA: TGTGCCAGCAGTTCCCCGGGAGAAGGCAAAAACATTCAGTACTTC
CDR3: CASSSPGEGKNIQYF

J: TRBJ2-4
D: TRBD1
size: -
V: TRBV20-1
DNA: TGCAGTGCTGCGGGACAGGGACAAAACATTCAGTACTTC
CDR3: CSAAGQGQNIQYF

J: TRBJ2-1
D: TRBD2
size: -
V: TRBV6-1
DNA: TGTGCCAGCAGTCCAACCCATCTAGCGGGAGGGAGTAGGGATGAGCAGTTCTTC
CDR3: CASSPTHLAGGSRDEQFF

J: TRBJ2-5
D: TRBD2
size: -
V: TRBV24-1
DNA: TGTGCCACCAGTGATTTTCTGGCTAGCGGCCAAGAGACCCAGTACTTC
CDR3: CATSDFLASGQETQYF

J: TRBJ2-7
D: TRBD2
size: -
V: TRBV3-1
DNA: TGTGCCAGCAGCCAAGGTGGCCTAGCGGGAGTTATCTACGGGCAGTACTTC
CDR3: CASSQGGLAGVIYGQYF

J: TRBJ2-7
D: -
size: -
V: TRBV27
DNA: TGTGCCAGCAGTCCTACCAGGCCGAGGAACGAGCAGTACTTC
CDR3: CASSPTRPRNEQYF

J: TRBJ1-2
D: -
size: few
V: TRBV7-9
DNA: TGTGCCAGCAGCGGAGAGGGAGGCTATGGCTACACCTTC
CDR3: CASSGEGGYGYTF

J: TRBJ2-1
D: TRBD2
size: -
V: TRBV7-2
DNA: TGTGCCAGCAGCTTGGGGCTAGCGGCCAGGTTCGATGAGCAGTTCTTC
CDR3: CASSLGLAARFDEQFF

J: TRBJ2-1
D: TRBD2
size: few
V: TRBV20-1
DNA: TGCAGTGCTAGAGATAGGGCTAGCGGGAGATTCTCCTACAATGAGCAGTTCTTC
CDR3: CSARDRASGRFSYNEQFF

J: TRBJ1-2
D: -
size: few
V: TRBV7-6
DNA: TGTGCCAGCAGCTTAAACAGGGTCTATGGCTACACCTTC
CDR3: CASSLNRVYGYTF

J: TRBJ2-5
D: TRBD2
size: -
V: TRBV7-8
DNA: TGTGCCAGCAGCAGAGGACTAGCGGGAGCCGGTTCCGTGGAGACCCAGTACTTC
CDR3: CASSRGLAGAGSVETQYF

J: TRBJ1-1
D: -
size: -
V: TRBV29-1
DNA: TGCAGCGTTGGGCTACCTAGGGCTGAAGCTTTCTTT
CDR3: CSVGLPRAEAFF

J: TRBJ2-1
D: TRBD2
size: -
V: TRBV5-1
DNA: TGCGCCAGCAGCTGGGAACTAGCGGGAGAAAATGAGCAGTTCTTC
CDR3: CASSWELAGENEQFF

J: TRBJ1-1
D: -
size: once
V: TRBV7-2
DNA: TGTGCCAGCAGCTTAGGCGGGGCAGCTGAAGCTTTCTTT
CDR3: CASSLGGAAEAFF

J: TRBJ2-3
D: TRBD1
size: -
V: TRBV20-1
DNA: TGCAGTGCTAGTTTCGGGACAGGGCGATCAGATACGCAGTATTTT
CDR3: CSASFGTGRSDTQYF

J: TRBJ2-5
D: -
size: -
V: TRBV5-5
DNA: TGTGCCAGCAGCTTCGTCACGGGTCTGGGGGAGACCCAGTACTTC
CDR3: CASSFVTGLGETQYF

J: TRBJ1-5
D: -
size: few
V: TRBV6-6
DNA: TGTGCCAGCACTACTAAGGTCGTGGCCGGGCCCAATCAGCCCCAGCATTTT
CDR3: CASTTKVVAGPNQPQHF

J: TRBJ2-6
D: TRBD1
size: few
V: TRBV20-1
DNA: TGCAGTGCTAGCCCGGGACAGGACTCTGGGGCCAACGTCCTGACTTTC
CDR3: CSASPGQDSGANVLTF

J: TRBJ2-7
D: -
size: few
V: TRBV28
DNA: TGTGCCAGCAGCCGGCAGGGGTACGAAGGCGAGCAGTACTTC
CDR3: CASSRQGYEGEQYF

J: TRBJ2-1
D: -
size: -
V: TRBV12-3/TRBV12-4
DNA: TGTGCCAGCAGTTTTCTTGCGGGCAGTGAGCAGTTCTTC
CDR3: CASSFLAGSEQFF

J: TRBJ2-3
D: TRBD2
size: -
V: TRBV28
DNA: TGTGCCAGCAGTGGGAGGGGCCGCACAGATACGCAGTATTTT
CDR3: CASSGRGRTDTQYF